The 15 T cell receptor beta chains below all came from one sample that was sequenced in a study of T cell repertoires in cytomegalovirus infection. TCRdb re-called the reads through MiXCR, storing one row per CDR3 protein. The data show hundreds of thousands of distinct CDR3 sequences, around 31% seen once. No antigen is known for these receptors. Material: cultured CD8+ T cells from PBMCs, obtained from culture after CMV antigen stimulation. The receptors stem from a human donor in good health (CMV status not recorded). Some clones in this sample may be carry-over from other donors' samples.

The gene calls are TRBV11-2 and TRBJ2-7; D perhaps matches TRBD1 (6 bases). The V and J ends lost 0 bases and 1 base respectively, with 10 bases between them. Germline-derived CDR1 and CDR2 are SGHAT and FQNNGV. This CDR3 region has 15 residues. CDR3 loop: CASSLDYRESYEQYF. In DNA form, the CDR3 reads TGTGCCAGCAGCTTAGATTACAGGGAATCCTACGAGCAGTACTTC. Variable domain in full (rest from reference TRBV11-2 and TRBJ2-7): EAGVAQSPRYKIIEKRQSVAFWCNPISGHATLYWYQQILGQGPKLLIQFQNNGVVDDSQLPKDRFSAERLKGVDSTLKIQPAKLEDSAVYLCASSLDYRESYEQYFGPGTRLTVT.

The V gene is TRBV12-3 or TRBV12-4, the J gene TRBJ1-5; 10 nucleotides match TRBD1. This CDR3 region has 18 residues. Unmatched junction bases numbered 11, after V lost 3 bases and J lost 3 bases. CDR3 sequence: CASSFSGTGVKNNQPQHF. The CDR3 nucleotides read TGTGCCAGCAGTTTTTCCGGGACAGGGGTCAAGAACAATCAGCCCCAGCATTTT.

This clonotype was detected only a few times. The rearrangement uses TRBV7-9 and TRBJ1-4; the D is unclear. Germline V lookup: CDR1 SEHNR, CDR2 FQNEAQ (reference sequence). This CDR3 comprises 12 residues. Deletions cut 3 bases from V and 11 bases from J, with 10 bases between. In DNA form, the CDR3 reads TGTGCCAGCAGCTTTGGTGGGCCGAAACTGTTTTTT. Its protein is CASSFGGPKLFF.

The chain recombines TRBV4-1 with TRBJ1-2, with 9 nucleotides matching TRBD1. J was trimmed by 5 bases and V by 7 bases; bases with no gene match: 17. Germline lookup yields CDR1 MGHRA and CDR2 YSYEKL. The CDR3 runs 17 residues. The CDR3 region is CASNPSGGTGHKYGYTF. CDR3 in DNA: TGCGCCAGCAACCCCTCCGGGGGGACAGGGCACAAATATGGCTACACCTTC.

This clonotype has a count of ten or more. J is TRBJ1-1 and V is TRBV27; D call uncertain. Trimming shortened V by 3 bases and J by 1 base, and 9 bases separated the two germline ends. CDR3 length equals 14 residues. Germline loops: CDR1 MNHEY, CDR2 SMNVEV (reference sequence). The CDR3 loop is CASSFDTGNTEAFF. DNA of the CDR3: TGTGCCAGCAGTTTCGATACGGGGAACACTGAAGCTTTCTTT.

This clonotype was detected many times. The chain combines TRBV12-3 or TRBV12-4 with TRBJ2-7, with D tentatively TRBD1 or TRBD2 (5 bases each). The length of the CDR3 is 15 residues. Trimming took 6 bases from V and 5 from J, leaving 20 bases between them. The CDR3 loop reads CASREHAKRGDEQYF. CDR3 DNA: TGTGCCAGCAGGGAACACGCAAAACGAGGGGACGAGCAGTACTTC.

In its sample, this clonotype was seen a few times. V gene TRBV19 combines with J gene TRBJ1-5; 7 bases match TRBD1. The CDR3 is made up of 16 amino acids. V gave up 4 bases and J gave up 0 bases; unmatched junction bases: 6. Germline V gives CDR1 LNHDA, CDR2 SQIVND (reference sequence). The CDR3 loop reads CASSTQGDYSNQPQHF. The CDR3 DNA follows: TGTGCCAGTAGTACCCAGGGGGACTATAGCAATCAGCCCCAGCATTTT.

This clonotype appeared once. The missing conserved phenylalanine or tryptophan at the end of this CDR3 makes a read error likely. The chain couples TRBV7-6 to TRBJ1-1; no firm D call. Per the germline V gene, CDR1 is SGHVS and CDR2 is FNYEAQ. Deletions cut 1 base from V and 7 bases from J, with 10 bases between. The CDR3 spans 13 residues. This chain's CDR3 is CASSLGEEGEAFL. In nucleotides, the CDR3 is TGTGCCAGCAGCTTAGGGGAGGAAGGTGAAGCTTTCCTT.

This clonotype showed up just a few times. The chain joins TRBV7-2 to TRBJ2-1; 8 bases align to TRBD1. V trimming: 4 bases; J trimming: 7 bases; junction bases outside the gene matches: 6. Germline V gene data show CDR1 as SGHTA and CDR2 as FQGNSA. The CDR3 loop spans 14 amino acids. CDR3 coding DNA: TGTGCCAGCAGCTCGCAGGACAGGGCAAATGAGCAGTTCTTC. Residues: CASSSQDRANEQFF.

This chain uses TRBV20-1 with TRBJ1-2, with D unclear. The germline gives CDR1 DFQATT, CDR2 SNEGSKA (reference sequence). V was pared by 0 bases and J by 0 bases, with 11 bases between. This CDR3 has 15 residues. In DNA form, the CDR3 reads TGCAGTGCTAGAGATCTGCTAGGGACTAACTATGGCTACACCTTC. Amino acid sequence: CSARDLLGTNYGYTF.

CDR3 amino acids: CASVGTDTQYF. CDR3 nucleotides: TGTGCCAGCGTGGGGACAGATACGCAGTATTTT. The chain recombines TRBV28 with TRBJ2-3; D unresolved. The CDR3 contains 11 residues. V was pared by 8 bases and J by 3 bases, with 6 bases between. Germline V CDR1 and CDR2: MDHEN, SYDVKM.

V gene TRBV10-3 combines with J gene TRBJ2-7, with D possibly being TRBD1 (5 bases). V lost 2 bases to trimming and J lost 9 bases, with 17 bases between them. Germline CDR1 is ENHRY and CDR2 is SYGVKD. The CDR3 has 14 amino acids. The CDR3 nucleotides read TGTGCCATCAGTGAGCAGCCGGGTCCTAGGGGGCAGTACGTC. Amino acids: CAISEQPGPRGQYV.

On this clonotype: One end of the junction fails to match germline, which may point to a read error. V is TRBV5-1 and J is TRBJ1-2; perhaps TRBD1 as D (5 bases). The germline V gene encodes CDR1 SGHRS and CDR2 YFSETQ. The CDR3 length is 11 residues. CDR3 in DNA: TGTGCCAGCTGGGGGGTTTACGGCTACACCTTC. Translated: CASWGVYGYTF.

The chain recombines TRBV29-1 with TRBJ1-2, with 8 bases identical to TRBD1. Germline V gene data show CDR1 as SQVTM and CDR2 as ANQGSEA. The length of the CDR3 is 14 residues. The ends lost 6 bases at V and 0 bases at J; junction bases unmatched: 6. The CDR3 loop is CSVGTGDTNYGYTF. CDR3 nucleotides: TGCAGCGTGGGGACAGGCGATACTAACTATGGCTACACCTTC.

This clonotype was seen more than once but under ten times. CDR3 sequence reads: CASSARGGRTEAFF. CDR3 in DNA: TGTGCCAGCAGCGCGCGGGGGGGGCGAACTGAAGCTTTCTTT. V is TRBV27 and J is TRBJ1-1; TRBD1 is a possible D gene (6 bases). Germline CDR1 MNHEY, CDR2 SMNVEV (reference sequence). This CDR3 contains 14 residues. V shed 6 bases and J shed 5 bases, with 16 bases lying between them.